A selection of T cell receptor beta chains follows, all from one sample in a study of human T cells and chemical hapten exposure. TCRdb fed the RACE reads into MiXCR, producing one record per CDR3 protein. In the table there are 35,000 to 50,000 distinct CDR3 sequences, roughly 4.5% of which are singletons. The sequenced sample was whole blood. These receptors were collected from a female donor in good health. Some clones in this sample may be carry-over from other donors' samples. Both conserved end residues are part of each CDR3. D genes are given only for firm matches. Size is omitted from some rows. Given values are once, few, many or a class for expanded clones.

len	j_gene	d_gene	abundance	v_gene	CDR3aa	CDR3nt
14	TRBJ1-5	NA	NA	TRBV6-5	CASSYSQGNQPQHF	TGTGCCAGCAGTTACTCGCAGGGGAATCAGCCCCAGCATTTT
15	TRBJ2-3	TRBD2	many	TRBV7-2	CASSLTSWGTDTQYF	TGTGCCAGCAGCCTGACTAGCTGGGGCACAGATACGCAGTATTTT
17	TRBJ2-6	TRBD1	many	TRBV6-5	CASSYRGTDSGANVLTF	TGTGCCAGCAGTTACCGTGGGACAGATTCTGGGGCCAACGTCCTGACTTTC
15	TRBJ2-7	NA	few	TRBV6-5	CASSSGGGSTYEQYF	TGTGCCAGTAGTTCGGGCGGGGGCTCGACCTACGAGCAGTACTTC
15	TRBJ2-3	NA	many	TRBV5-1	CASSLTGQSTDTQYF	TGCGCCAGCAGCCTTACAGGGCAAAGCACAGATACGCAGTATTTT
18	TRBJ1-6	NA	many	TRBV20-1	CSARDLMGSFSGNSPLHF	TGCAGTGCTAGAGATCTTATGGGCAGCTTTTCGGGGAATTCACCCCTCCACTTT
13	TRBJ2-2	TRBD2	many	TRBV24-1	CATGRGSTGELFF	TGTGCCACCGGGCGGGGGAGCACCGGGGAGCTGTTTTTT
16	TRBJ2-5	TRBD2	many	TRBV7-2	CASSLSFGGVVETQYF	TGTGCCAGCAGCTTAAGTTTCGGGGGGGTAGTTGAGACCCAGTACTTC
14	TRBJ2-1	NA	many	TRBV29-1	CSVLGGDKYNEQFF	TGCAGCGTTCTCGGCGGAGACAAGTACAATGAGCAGTTCTTC
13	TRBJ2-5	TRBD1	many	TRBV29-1	CSVPSGTGETQYF	TGCAGCGTTCCGTCCGGGACAGGAGAGACCCAGTACTTC
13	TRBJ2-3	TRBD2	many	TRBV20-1	CSVAGRGTDTQYF	TGCAGTGTAGCGGGCCGGGGCACAGATACGCAGTATTTT
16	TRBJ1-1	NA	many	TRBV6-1	CASSGHFSRVNTEAFF	TGTGCCAGCAGTGGCCACTTCTCCAGAGTTAACACTGAAGCTTTCTTT
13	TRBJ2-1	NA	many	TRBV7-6	CASSSAKFNEQFF	TGTGCCAGCAGCTCCGCGAAATTCAATGAGCAGTTCTTC
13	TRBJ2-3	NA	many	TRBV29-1	CSVRQVVMGTQYF	TGCAGCGTTCGTCAAGTAGTAATGGGTACGCAGTATTTT
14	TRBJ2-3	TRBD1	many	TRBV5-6	CASSLERDRDTQYF	TGTGCCAGCAGCTTGGAAAGGGACAGAGATACGCAGTATTTT
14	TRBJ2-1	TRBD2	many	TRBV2	CATNLAGVYNEQFF	TGTGCCACCAATCTCGCGGGGGTATACAATGAGCAGTTCTTC
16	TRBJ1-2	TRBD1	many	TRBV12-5	CASGQSAGTGNYGYTF	TGTGCTAGTGGCCAGAGCGCCGGGACAGGAAACTATGGCTACACCTTC
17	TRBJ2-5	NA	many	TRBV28	CASSSVHLTRREETQYF	TGTGCCAGCAGTTCTGTCCACTTGACCCGGCGGGAAGAGACCCAGTACTTC
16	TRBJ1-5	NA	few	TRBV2	CASGGQGDGIDQPQHF	TGTGCCAGCGGAGGGCAGGGCGATGGCATTGATCAGCCCCAGCATTTT
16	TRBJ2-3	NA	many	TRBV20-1	CSARDAADSSTDTQYF	TGCAGTGCTAGAGATGCGGCGGATAGTAGCACAGATACGCAGTATTTT
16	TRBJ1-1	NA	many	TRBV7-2	CASSLGRGRVNTEAFF	TGTGCCAGCAGCTTAGGCAGGGGCAGGGTAAACACTGAAGCTTTCTTT
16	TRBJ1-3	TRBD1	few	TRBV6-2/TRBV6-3	CASSHGTARRGNTIYF	TGTGCCAGCAGTCACGGGACAGCCAGACGTGGAAACACCATATATTTT
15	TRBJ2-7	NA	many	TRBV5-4	CASSSRVGVVYEQYF	TGTGCCAGCAGCTCCAGGGTCGGTGTAGTTTACGAGCAGTACTTC
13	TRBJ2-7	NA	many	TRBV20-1	CSANPGAYLEQYF	TGCAGTGCGAACCCGGGAGCTTACCTCGAGCAGTACTTC
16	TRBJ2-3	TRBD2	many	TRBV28	CASSFGLAGGTDTQYF	TGTGCCAGCAGTTTTGGTCTAGCGGGGGGCACAGATACGCAGTATTTT
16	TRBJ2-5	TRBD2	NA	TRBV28	CASTTIAGGPLETQYF	TGTGCCAGCACCACGATTGCGGGGGGCCCATTGGAGACCCAGTACTTC
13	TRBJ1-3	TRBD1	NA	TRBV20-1	CSAFRGNGNTIYF	TGCAGTGCTTTCAGGGGGAATGGAAACACCATATATTTT
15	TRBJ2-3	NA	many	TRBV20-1	CSAEDRGRNTDTQYF	TGCAGTGCCGAAGACCGGGGGCGAAACACAGATACGCAGTATTTT
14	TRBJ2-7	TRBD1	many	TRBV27	CASSFGAGGFEQYF	TGTGCCAGCAGTTTTGGGGCAGGGGGTTTCGAGCAGTACTTC
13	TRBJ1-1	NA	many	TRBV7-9	CASSPTRDTEAFF	TGTGCCAGCAGCCCCACCCGGGACACTGAAGCTTTCTTT
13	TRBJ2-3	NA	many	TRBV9	CASSVVLVGTQYF	TGTGCCAGCAGCGTAGTACTAGTAGGGACGCAGTATTTT
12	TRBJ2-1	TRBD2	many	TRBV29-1	CSVEIGLAGGFF	TGCAGCGTTGAAATCGGACTAGCGGGGGGTTTCTTC
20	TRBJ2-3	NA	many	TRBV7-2	CASSLKVRSSYNTRTDTQYF	TGTGCCAGCAGCTTAAAAGTTAGGAGTTCCTACAATACCCGCACAGATACGCAGTATTTT
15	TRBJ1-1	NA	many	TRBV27	CASSYFATGATEAFF	TGTGCCAGCAGTTATTTCGCGACAGGAGCTACTGAAGCTTTCTTT
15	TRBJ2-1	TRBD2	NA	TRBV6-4	CASSDTSGGHNEQFF	TGTGCCAGCAGTGATACTAGCGGGGGGCACAATGAGCAGTTCTTC
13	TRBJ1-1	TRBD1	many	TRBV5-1	CASSFGQATEAFF	TGCGCCAGCAGCTTCGGACAGGCCACTGAAGCTTTCTTT
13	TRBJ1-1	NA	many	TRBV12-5	CASGEPGATEAFF	TGTGCTAGTGGCGAACCAGGGGCCACTGAAGCTTTCTTT
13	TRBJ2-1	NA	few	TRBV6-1	CASSGGTHNEQFF	TGTGCCAGCAGTGGGGGGACACACAATGAGCAGTTCTTC
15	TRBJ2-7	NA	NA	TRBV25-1	CASSPRGSISYEQYF	TGTGCCAGCTCCCCGAGGGGCAGTATCTCCTACGAGCAGTACTTC
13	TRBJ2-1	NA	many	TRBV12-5	CASGVNTYNEQFF	TGTGCTAGTGGTGTAAACACCTACAATGAGCAGTTCTTC
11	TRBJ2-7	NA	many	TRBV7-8	CASSRNYEQYF	TGTGCCAGCAGCCGGAACTACGAGCAGTACTTC
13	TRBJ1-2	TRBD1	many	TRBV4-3	CASSHTGAGGYTF	TGCGCCAGCAGCCATACAGGGGCGGGTGGCTACACCTTC
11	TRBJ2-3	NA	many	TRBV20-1	CSAANRDTQYF	TGCAGTGCTGCTAACCGGGATACGCAGTATTTT
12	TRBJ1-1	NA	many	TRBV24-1	CATSDEAGPAFF	TGTGCCACCAGTGATGAAGCGGGACCGGCTTTCTTT
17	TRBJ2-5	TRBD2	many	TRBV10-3	CAIGSKPSGGARETQYF	TGTGCCATCGGTAGTAAACCTAGCGGGGGGGCCCGAGAGACCCAGTACTTC